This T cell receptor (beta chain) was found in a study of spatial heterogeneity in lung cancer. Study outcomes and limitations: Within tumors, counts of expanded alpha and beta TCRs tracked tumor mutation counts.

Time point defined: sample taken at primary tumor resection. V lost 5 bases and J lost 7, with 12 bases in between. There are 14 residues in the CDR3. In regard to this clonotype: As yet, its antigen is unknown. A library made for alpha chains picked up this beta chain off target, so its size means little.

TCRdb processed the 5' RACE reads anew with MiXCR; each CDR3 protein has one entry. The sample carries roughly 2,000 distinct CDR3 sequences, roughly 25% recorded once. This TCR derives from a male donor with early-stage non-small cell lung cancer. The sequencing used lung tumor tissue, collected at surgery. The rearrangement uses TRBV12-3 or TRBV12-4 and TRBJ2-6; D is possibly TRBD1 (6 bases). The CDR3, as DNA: TGTGCCAGCAGTCTACTGGGGGCAGCCAACGTCCTGACTTTC. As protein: CASSLLGAANVLTF.